This T cell receptor beta chain was sequenced during a study of T cell changes during pregnancy in multiple sclerosis. Looked up from germline, CDR1 is SGHNT and CDR2 is YYREEE (reference sequence). This CDR3 has 13 residues. V dropped 4 bases and J dropped 7 bases, with 15 bases sitting between them. Produced via immunoSEQ multiplex PCR; TCRdb's table is partial and in-frame only. Of roughly 28,000 clones in the sample, approximately 92% are singletons; the top ten hold approximately 6%. The genes are TRBV5-4 and TRBJ2-7; possible D gene TRBD2, 6 bases. The specimen was CD8+ T cells from peripheral blood mononuclear cells, collected before pregnancy. The origin of this receptor is a female donor with multiple sclerosis, enrolled in a pregnancy study. The CDR3, as DNA: TGTGCCAGCAGCCTAGGCATCGGAGGGGAGCAGTACTTC. It translates to CASSLGIGGEQYF.